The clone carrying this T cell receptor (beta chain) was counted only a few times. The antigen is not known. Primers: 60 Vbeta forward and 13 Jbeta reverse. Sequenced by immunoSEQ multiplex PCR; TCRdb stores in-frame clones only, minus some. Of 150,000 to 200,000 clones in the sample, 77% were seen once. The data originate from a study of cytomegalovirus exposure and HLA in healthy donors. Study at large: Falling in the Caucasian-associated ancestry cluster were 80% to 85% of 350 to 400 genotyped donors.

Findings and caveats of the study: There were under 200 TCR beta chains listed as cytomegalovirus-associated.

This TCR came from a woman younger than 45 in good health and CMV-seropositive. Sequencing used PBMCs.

The CDR3 sequence is CASSLDSATFYEQYF. Here the CDR3 DNA reads TGTGCCAGCAGTTTGGACAGCGCTACATTCTACGAGCAGTACTTC. This chain uses TRBV27 with TRBJ2-7; possible D gene TRBD1, 6 bases. The CDR3 is made up of 15 amino acids. Trimming left V 3 bases short and J 3 bases short, with 15 bases between. From germline, CDR1 is MNHEY and CDR2 SMNVEV (reference sequence).